Included here is one T cell receptor beta chain sequence, with context. Its antigen is undetermined. This record belongs to a study of cytomegalovirus exposure and HLA in healthy donors. The wider study: An earlier analysis found some 120 million unique TCR beta sequences from about 190 million T cells.

The ends lost 3 bases at V and 4 bases at J; junction bases unmatched: 7. This CDR3 comprises 17 residues. Germline V gives CDR1 MNHEY, CDR2 SMNVEV (reference sequence). Whole-study results and caveats: Reports described diagnosis of cytomegalovirus status by the classifier as highly specific and sensitive. Through in vitro validation, a few CMV-associated chains were shown to be specific for CMV antigens.

The primer mix had 60 Vbeta and 13 Jbeta primers. In the study's own analysis: Later work found around 80 million unique TCR beta chains, with roughly 11 million shared. Sequencing was performed with immunoSEQ multiplex PCR; in TCRdb, only in-frame clones are kept and a portion is missing. V, J and clone size derive from that table, while D and trimming were established from the DNA sequence. The data hold roughly 170,000 clones, with 84% observed a single time. The source material was PBMCs. The V gene is TRBV27, the J gene TRBJ2-1, with 12 positions matching TRBD2. The origin of this receptor is a young man in good health and CMV-seronegative. The CDR3 DNA reads as TGTGCCAGCAGTTTCGGACTAGCGGGATCTTCGTACAATGAGCAGTTCTTC. It translates to CASSFGLAGSSYNEQFF.